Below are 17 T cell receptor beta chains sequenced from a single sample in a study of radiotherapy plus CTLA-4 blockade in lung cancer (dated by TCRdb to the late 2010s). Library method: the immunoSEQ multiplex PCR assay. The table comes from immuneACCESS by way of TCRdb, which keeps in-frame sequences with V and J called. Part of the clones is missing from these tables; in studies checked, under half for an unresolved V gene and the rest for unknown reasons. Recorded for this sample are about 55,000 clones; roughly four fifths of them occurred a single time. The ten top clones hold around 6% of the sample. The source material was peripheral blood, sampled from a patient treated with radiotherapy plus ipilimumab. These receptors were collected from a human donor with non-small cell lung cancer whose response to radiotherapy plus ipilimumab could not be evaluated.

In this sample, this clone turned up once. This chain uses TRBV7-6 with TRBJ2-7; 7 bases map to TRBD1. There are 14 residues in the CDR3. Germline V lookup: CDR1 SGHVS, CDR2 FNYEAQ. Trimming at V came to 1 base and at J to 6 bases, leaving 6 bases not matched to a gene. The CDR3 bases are TGTGCCAGCAGCTTAGGAGGGGGCCCTGGCGAGCAGTACTTC. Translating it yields CASSLGGGPGEQYF.

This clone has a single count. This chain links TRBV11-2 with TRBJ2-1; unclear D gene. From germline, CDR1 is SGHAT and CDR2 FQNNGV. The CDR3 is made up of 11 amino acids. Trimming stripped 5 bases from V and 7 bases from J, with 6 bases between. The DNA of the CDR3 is TGTGCCAGCAGCCCTTTGAATGAGCAGTTCTTC. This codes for CASSPLNEQFF.

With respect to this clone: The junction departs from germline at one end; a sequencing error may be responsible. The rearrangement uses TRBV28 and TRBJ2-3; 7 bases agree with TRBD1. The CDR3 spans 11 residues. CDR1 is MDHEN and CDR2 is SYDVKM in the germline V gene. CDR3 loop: CASSLGTAKDF. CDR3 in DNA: TGTGCCAGCAGTCTCGGGACAGCCAAGGATTTT.

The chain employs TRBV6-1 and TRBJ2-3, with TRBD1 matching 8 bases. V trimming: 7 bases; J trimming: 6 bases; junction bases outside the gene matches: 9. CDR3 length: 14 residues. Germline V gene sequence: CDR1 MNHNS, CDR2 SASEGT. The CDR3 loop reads CASTLDRVGDTQYF. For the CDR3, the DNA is TGTGCCAGCACTTTGGACAGGGTGGGCGATACGCAGTATTTT.

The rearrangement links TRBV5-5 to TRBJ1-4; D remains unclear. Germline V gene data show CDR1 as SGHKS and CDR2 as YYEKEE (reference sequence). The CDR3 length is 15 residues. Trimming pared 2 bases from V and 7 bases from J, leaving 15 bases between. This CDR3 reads CASSFFGETGEKLFF. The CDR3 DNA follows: TGTGCCAGCAGCTTTTTTGGGGAGACGGGTGAAAAACTGTTTTTT.

As DNA, the CDR3 is TGTGCCAGCACCATTGAGAGGAGGGTCTACGAGCAGTACTTC. This translates into CASTIERRVYEQYF. The V call is TRBV7-8, the J call TRBJ2-7; D is possibly TRBD2 (6 bases). This CDR3 is built from 14 residues. The ends were cut back, 7 bases at V and 3 bases at J, with 16 bases in the middle. In germline, CDR1 is SGHVS, CDR2 FQNEAQ.

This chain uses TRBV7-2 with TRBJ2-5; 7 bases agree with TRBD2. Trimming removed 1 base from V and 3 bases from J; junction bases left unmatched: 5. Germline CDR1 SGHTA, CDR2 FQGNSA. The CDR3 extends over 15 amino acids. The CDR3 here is CASSLGGRREETQYF. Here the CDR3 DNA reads TGTGCCAGCAGCTTAGGCGGGAGAAGGGAAGAGACCCAGTACTTC. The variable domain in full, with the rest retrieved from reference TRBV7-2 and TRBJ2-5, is GAGVSQSPSNKVTEKGKDVELRCDPISGHTALYWYRQSLGQGLEFLIYFQGNSAPDKSGLPSDRFSAERTGGSVSTLTIQRTQQEDSAVYLCASSLGGRREETQYFGPGTRLLVL.

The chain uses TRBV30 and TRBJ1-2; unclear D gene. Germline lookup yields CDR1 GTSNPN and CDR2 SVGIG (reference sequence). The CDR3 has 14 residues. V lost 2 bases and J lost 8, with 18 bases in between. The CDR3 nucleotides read TGTGCCTGGAGTACCCCACTACGGCGGTTGGGCTACACCTTC. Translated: CAWSTPLRRLGYTF.

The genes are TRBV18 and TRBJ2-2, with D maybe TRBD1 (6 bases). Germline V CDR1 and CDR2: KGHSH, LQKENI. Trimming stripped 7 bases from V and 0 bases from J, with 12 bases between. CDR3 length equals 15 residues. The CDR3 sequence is CASFSGASNTGELFF. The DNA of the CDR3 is TGTGCCAGCTTCTCAGGGGCCTCGAACACCGGGGAGCTGTTTTTT. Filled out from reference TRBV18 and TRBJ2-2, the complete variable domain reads NAGVMQNPRHLVRRRGQEARLRCSPMKGHSHVYWYRQLPEEGLKFMVYLQKENIIDESGMPKERFSAEFPKEGPSILRIQQVVRGDSAAYFCASFSGASNTGELFFGEGSRLTVL.

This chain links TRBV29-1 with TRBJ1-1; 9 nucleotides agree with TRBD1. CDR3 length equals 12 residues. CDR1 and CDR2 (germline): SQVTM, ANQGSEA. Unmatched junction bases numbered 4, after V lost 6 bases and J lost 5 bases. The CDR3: CSVGTGPTEAFF. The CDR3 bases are TGCAGCGTGGGGACAGGGCCAACTGAAGCTTTCTTT.

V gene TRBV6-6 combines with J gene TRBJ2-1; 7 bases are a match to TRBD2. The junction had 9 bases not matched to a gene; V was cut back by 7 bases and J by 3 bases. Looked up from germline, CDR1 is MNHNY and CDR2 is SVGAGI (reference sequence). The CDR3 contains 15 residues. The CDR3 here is CASNPGEGNYNEQFF. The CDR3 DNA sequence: TGTGCCAGCAACCCCGGGGAGGGTAACTACAATGAGCAGTTCTTC.

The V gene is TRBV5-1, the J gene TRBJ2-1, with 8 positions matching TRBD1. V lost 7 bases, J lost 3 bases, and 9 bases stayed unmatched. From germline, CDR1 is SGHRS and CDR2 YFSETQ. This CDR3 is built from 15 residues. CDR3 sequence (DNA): TGCGCCAGCGGGGACGGACAGGGCGTCTACAATGAGCAGTTCTTC. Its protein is CASGDGQGVYNEQFF.

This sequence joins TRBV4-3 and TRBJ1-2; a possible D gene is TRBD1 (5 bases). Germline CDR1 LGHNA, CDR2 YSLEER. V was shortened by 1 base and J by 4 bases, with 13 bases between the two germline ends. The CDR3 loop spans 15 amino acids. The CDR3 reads CASSQAGRAPYGYTF. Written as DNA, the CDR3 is TGCGCCAGCAGCCAAGCGGGCAGGGCTCCCTATGGCTACACCTTC.

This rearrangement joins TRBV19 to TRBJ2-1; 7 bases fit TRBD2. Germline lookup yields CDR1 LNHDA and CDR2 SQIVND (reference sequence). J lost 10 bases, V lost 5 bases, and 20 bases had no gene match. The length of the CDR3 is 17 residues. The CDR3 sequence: CASSLSGTTLSVKEQFF. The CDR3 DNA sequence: TGTGCCAGTAGTTTATCTGGGACTACCCTATCCGTGAAGGAGCAGTTCTTC.

CDR3 DNA sequence: TGTGCCAGCAGCTTGGGGGGACAGATGAACACTGAAGCTTTCTTT. This encodes CASSLGGQMNTEAFF. The chain is built from TRBV7-2 and TRBJ1-1, with 7 bases fitting TRBD1. The V and J ends lost 3 bases and 0 bases, in that order; junction bases with no gene match: 4. Germline loops: CDR1 SGHTA, CDR2 FQGNSA. The CDR3 totals 15 residues.

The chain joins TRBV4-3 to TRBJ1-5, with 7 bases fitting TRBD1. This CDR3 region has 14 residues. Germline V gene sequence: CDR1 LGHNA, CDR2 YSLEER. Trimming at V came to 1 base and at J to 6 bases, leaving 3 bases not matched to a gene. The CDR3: CASSQGQGRQPQHF. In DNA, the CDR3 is TGCGCCAGCAGCCAAGGACAGGGTCGTCAGCCCCAGCATTTT.

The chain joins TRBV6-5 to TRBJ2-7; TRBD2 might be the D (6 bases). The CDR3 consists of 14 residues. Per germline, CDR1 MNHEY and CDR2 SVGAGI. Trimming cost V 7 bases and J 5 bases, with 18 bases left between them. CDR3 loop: CASKVPGRTNEQYF. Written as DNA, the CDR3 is TGTGCCAGCAAGGTTCCGGGGAGGACAAACGAGCAGTACTTC.